This T cell receptor beta chain comes out of a study of control samples from healthy donors and cancer patients. Germline CDR1 is SGHAT and CDR2 is FQNNGV. V lost 0 bases, J lost 4 bases, and 7 bases stayed unmatched. The CDR3 is 17 residues long. Libraries were prepared by immunoSEQ multiplex PCR; TCRdb keeps only in-frame clonotypes and omits some of them. The profile shows approximately 86,000 clones, about 89% of them singletons. The rearrangement links TRBV11-2 to TRBJ2-2, with 8 positions matching TRBD2. This TCR was recovered from a man aged 25-45 years in good health. The sample comprised blood. CDR3 nucleotide sequence: TGTGCCAGCAGCTTAGATCTCGTCGGGGGGGTCACCGGGGAGCTGTTTTTT. Residues: CASSLDLVGGVTGELFF.